This is a list of T cell receptor beta chains from one sample in a study of blood T cells in healthy people across ages. TCRdb re-analysed the 5' RACE reads in MiXCR, keeping a single row per CDR3 protein. The data hold approximately 1.5 million distinct CDR3 sequences, with almost 35% observed a single time. Sequences were obtained from blood. These receptors were obtained from a woman in her 30s in good health. Each CDR3 is given with its conserved first and last residue. D genes are given only for firm matches. Expanded clones get a size class; other rows say once, few or many, or leave the size out.

CDR3 protein	CDR3 DNA	clone size	V gene	J gene	D gene
CASSFRSGGLSYGYTF	TGTGCCAGCAGCTTTCGGTCGGGCGGGCTTAGTTATGGCTACACCTTC	NA	TRBV7-9	TRBJ1-2	NA
CASSLGRGGYTF	TGTGCCAGCAGCCTGGGGCGCGGTGGCTACACCTTC	NA	TRBV25-1	TRBJ1-2	NA
CARSSGLAASNEQFF	TGTGCCCGCAGCTCCGGACTAGCTGCTTCCAATGAGCAGTTCTTC	few	TRBV9	TRBJ2-1	TRBD2
CASSFSGRDKFF	TGTGCCAGCAGTTTTAGCGGGAGGGATAAGTTCTTC	NA	TRBV27	TRBJ2-1	TRBD2
CASSFGGLYEQYF	TGTGCCAGCAGTTTTGGGGGCCTCTACGAGCAGTACTTC	many	TRBV12-3/TRBV12-4	TRBJ2-7	NA
CASNVAVEDTQYF	TGTGCCAGCAACGTAGCAGTGGAAGATACGCAGTATTTT	NA	TRBV9	TRBJ2-3	NA
CASSIRDNGNSPLHF	TGTGCCAGCAGCATTAGGGACAACGGGAATTCACCCCTCCACTTT	NA	TRBV9	TRBJ1-6	NA
CAWSSTSYGYTF	TGTGCCTGGAGTAGTACGAGCTATGGCTACACCTTC	NA	TRBV30	TRBJ1-2	NA
CATSGDRGRRNQPQHF	TGTGCCACCAGCGGTGACAGGGGTCGGCGTAATCAGCCCCAGCATTTT	NA	TRBV15	TRBJ1-5	TRBD1
CSVGGQRYEQYF	TGCAGCGTTGGAGGACAGCGCTACGAGCAGTACTTC	many	TRBV29-1	TRBJ2-7	NA
CATSRQGSDTQYF	TGTGCCACCTCGAGACAGGGATCAGATACGCAGTATTTT	few	TRBV5-6	TRBJ2-3	TRBD1
CSARDLESSPLHF	TGCAGTGCTAGAGATCTGGAGTCTTCACCCCTCCACTTT	few	TRBV20-1	TRBJ1-6	NA
CASSRQGLATNEKLFF	TGTGCCAGCAGTCGGCAGGGACTTGCAACTAATGAAAAACTGTTTTTT	NA	TRBV27	TRBJ1-4	NA
CASSQALQQAQHF	TGTGCCAGCAGCCAGGCACTCCAGCAAGCCCAGCATTTT	NA	TRBV3-1	TRBJ1-5	NA
CASSIRQSTDAQYF	TGTGCCAGCAGTATCCGACAGAGCACAGATGCGCAGTATTTT	NA	TRBV6-5	TRBJ2-3	NA
CATSDITTANEQYF	TGTGCCACCAGCGACATAACTACTGCGAACGAGCAGTACTTC	NA	TRBV15	TRBJ2-7	NA
CASSRSGGVYNEQFF	TGCGCCAGCAGCCGAAGCGGGGGGGTGTACAATGAGCAGTTCTTC	NA	TRBV5-1	TRBJ2-1	TRBD2
CASSQEGFEQYF	TGTGCCAGCAGCCAAGAAGGGTTCGAGCAGTACTTC	many	TRBV3-1	TRBJ2-7	NA
CSATLGALGANVLTF	TGCAGTGCTACCCTGGGGGCGCTTGGGGCCAACGTCCTGACTTTC	many	TRBV20-1	TRBJ2-6	NA
CASSLGWTDTQYF	TGTGCCAGCAGCTTAGGGTGGACAGATACGCAGTATTTT	few	TRBV7-3	TRBJ2-3	NA